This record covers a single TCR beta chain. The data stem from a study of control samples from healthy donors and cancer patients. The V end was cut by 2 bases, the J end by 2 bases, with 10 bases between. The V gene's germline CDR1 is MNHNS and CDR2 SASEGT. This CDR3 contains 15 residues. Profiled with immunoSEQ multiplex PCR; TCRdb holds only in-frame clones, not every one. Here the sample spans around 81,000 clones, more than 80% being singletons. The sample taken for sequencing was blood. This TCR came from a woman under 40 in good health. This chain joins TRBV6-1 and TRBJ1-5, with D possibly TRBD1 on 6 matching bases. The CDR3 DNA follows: TGTGCCAGCAGTGAATGGGAGGGGGGCAATCAGCCCCAGCATTTT. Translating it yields CASSEWEGGNQPQHF.